The rows below give T cell receptor beta chains drawn from one sample of a study of regulatory T cells in long-lasting Graves disease. TCRdb ran MiXCR on the multiplex PCR reads and lists one entry per CDR3 protein. The table shows about 620,000 distinct CDR3 sequences, with approximately 15% occurring only once. A further study also used this sample, focusing on T cells in Graves' hyperthyroidism and ophthalmopathy.

Sequencing was performed on peripheral blood mononuclear cells (PBMCs), taken at new diagnosis, from a patient treated with antithyroid drugs. Receptor source: a woman aged 25-40 years with Graves disease. Both conserved end residues are part of each CDR3. D genes are given only for firm matches. A clone size is listed for some rows: how often the clone was seen (once, few, many), or a class if it is expanded.

many	TRBV28	TRBJ2-1	TRBD2	TGTGCCAGCAGACTGAGGACTAGCGGGAGCAATGAGCAGTTCTTC	CASRLRTSGSNEQFF
NA	TRBV24-1	TRBJ1-3	NA	TGTGCCACCAGTGACCCCCGTTCGACCTCTGGAAACACCATATATTTT	CATSDPRSTSGNTIYF
many	TRBV29-1	TRBJ1-1	NA	TGCAGCGCCCTCAGCACTGAAGCTTTCTTT	CSALSTEAFF
many	TRBV28	TRBJ2-7	NA	TGTGCCAGCAACCCTACAGGGAACTACGGGGAGCAGTACTTC	CASNPTGNYGEQYF
once	TRBV18	TRBJ1-6	TRBD1	TGTGCCAGCTCACCCCCGGGACAGGGGGCTCGTTCACCCCCCCACTTT	CASSPPGQGARSPPHF
few	TRBV3-1	TRBJ2-7	NA	TGTGCCAGCAGCCAAGATCCGGCCAGGAATTACGAGCAGTACTTC	CASSQDPARNYEQYF
many	TRBV27	TRBJ2-3	TRBD2	TGTGCCAGCAGAGACACGACTAGCGGAATCACAGATACGCAGTATTTT	CASRDTTSGITDTQYF
many	TRBV2	TRBJ1-2	TRBD1	TGTGCCAGCAGCCTTGGACAGGGAACCTATGGCTACACCTTC	CASSLGQGTYGYTF
few	TRBV6-1	TRBJ1-6	NA	TGTGCCAGCACCTACGGGGAGGGCGCTTATAATTCACCCCTCCACTTT	CASTYGEGAYNSPLHF
few	TRBV5-1	TRBJ2-7	TRBD2	TGCGCCAGCAGCTGGGGGACTAGCGCAGACTACGAGCAGTACTTC	CASSWGTSADYEQYF
many	TRBV12-3/TRBV12-4	TRBJ2-3	NA	TGTGCCAGCAGTCCACCAAGCAGGGCCACAGATACGCAGTATTTT	CASSPPSRATDTQYF
NA	TRBV9	TRBJ2-1	NA	TGTGCCAGCAGCGGTAGTCCCTGGGGAGGTGAGCAGTTCTTC	CASSGSPWGGEQFF
many	TRBV20-1	TRBJ2-7	NA	TGCAGTGCTTTTATAGCAGCCTCGCCCTCCTACGAGCAGTACTTC	CSAFIAASPSYEQYF
many	TRBV11-2	TRBJ2-1	NA	TGTGCCAGCAGCTTAGTGGCCGGAAATGAGCAGTTCTTC	CASSLVAGNEQFF
few	TRBV5-1	TRBJ2-3	NA	TGCGCCAGCAGGTCAGCCACTAGCACAGATACGCAGTATTTT	CASRSATSTDTQYF
many	TRBV7-2	TRBJ2-7	NA	TGTGCCAGCAGCCATCAGACAGGCCTCTCTTCCTACGAGCAGTACTTC	CASSHQTGLSSYEQYF
many	TRBV14	TRBJ2-7	NA	TGTGCCAGCAGCCCCCGTGGGACCTACGAGCAGTACTTC	CASSPRGTYEQYF
few	TRBV5-1	TRBJ1-1	NA	TGCGCCAGCAGCCGGGGGGGGGAGGTGGAAGCTTTCTTT	CASSRGGEVEAFF
few	TRBV4-1	TRBJ2-1	NA	TGCGCCAGCAGCCATATGATAGGGCCCGCCTACAATGAGCAGTTCTTC	CASSHMIGPAYNEQFF
many	TRBV12-3/TRBV12-4	TRBJ2-7	NA	TGTGCCAGCAGTCCGGTCCTTACATACGAGCAGTACTTC	CASSPVLTYEQYF
few	TRBV27	TRBJ1-5	NA	TGTGCCAGCAGTTTATCTTGGTATAGCAATCAGCCCCAGCATTTT	CASSLSWYSNQPQHF
many	TRBV7-2	TRBJ2-7	NA	TGTGCCAGCAGTTTAGGGACACCTCCCTACGAGCAGTACTTC	CASSLGTPPYEQYF
few	TRBV5-1	TRBJ1-4	NA	TGCGCCAGCAGCCAAGTCACAGGGCTCGGGGAGGAAAAACTGTTTTTT	CASSQVTGLGEEKLFF
many	TRBV7-9	TRBJ1-4	NA	TGTGCCAGCAGCCGCCGGGACACCGGAGAAAAACTGTTTTTT	CASSRRDTGEKLFF